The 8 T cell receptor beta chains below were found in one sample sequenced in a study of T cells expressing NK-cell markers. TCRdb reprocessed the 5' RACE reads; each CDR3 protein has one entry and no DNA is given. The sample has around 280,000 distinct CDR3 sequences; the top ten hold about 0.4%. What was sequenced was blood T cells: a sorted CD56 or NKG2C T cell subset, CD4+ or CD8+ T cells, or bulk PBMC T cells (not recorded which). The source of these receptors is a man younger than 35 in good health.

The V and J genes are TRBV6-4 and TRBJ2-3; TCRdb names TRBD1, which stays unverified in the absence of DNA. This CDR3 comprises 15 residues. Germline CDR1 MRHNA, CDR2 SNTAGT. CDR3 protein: CASSDRGGPTDTQYF.

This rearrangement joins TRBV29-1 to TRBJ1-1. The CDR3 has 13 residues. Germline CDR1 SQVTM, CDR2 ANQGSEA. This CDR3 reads CSVDSWLGTEAFF.

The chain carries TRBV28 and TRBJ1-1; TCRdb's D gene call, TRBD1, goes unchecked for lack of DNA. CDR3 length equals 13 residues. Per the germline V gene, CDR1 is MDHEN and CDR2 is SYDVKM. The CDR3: CATQTGRNTEAFF.

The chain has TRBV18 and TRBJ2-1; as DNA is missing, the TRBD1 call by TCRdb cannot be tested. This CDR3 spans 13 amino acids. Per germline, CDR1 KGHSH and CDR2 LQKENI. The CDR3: CASPVGRGNEQFF.

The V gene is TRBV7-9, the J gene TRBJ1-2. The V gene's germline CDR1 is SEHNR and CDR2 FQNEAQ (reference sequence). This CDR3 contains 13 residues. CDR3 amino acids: CASSLGADYGYTF.

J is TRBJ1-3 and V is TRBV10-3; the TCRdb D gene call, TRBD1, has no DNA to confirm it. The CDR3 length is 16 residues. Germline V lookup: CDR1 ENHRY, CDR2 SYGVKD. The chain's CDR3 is CAISESRDLSGNTIYF.

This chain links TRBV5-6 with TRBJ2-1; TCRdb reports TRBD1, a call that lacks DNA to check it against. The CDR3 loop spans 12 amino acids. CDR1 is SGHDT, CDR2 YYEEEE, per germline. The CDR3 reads CASSPGQGEQFF.

This chain's CDR3 is CASSEVEGNEQFF. V usage is TRBV3-1 and J usage is TRBJ2-1; TCRdb indicates TRBD2, and absent DNA this call remains unverified. The CDR3 contains 13 residues. From germline, CDR1 is LGHDT and CDR2 YNNKEL (reference sequence).